This T cell receptor beta chain originates from a study of response to subunit inactivated influenza vaccine. There are a few counts of this clonotype. Its antigen is still unknown. TCRdb processed the RT-PCR reads anew with MiXCR; each CDR3 protein has one entry. The table lists hundreds of thousands of distinct CDR3 sequences, 10% to 15% of them singletons. Trimming stripped 2 bases from V and 8 bases from J, with 13 bases between. This CDR3 contains 14 residues. Germline loops: CDR1 SGHVS, CDR2 FNYEAQ. General study points: A suggestion made by the authors is that each seasonal influenza vaccination recruits few new T cells.

This rearrangement joins TRBV7-6 to TRBJ2-1, with a tentative D call TRBD2 (6 bases). Here the sequenced sample was PBMCs from blood, taken roughly 48 days after vaccination. The receptor was derived from a middle-aged man who received an inactivated influenza vaccine. CDR3 loop: CASSLMTRSDEQFF. In DNA, the CDR3 is TGTGCCAGCAGCTTAATGACTAGGTCGGATGAGCAGTTCTTC.